The source of this T cell receptor beta chain is a study of cytomegalovirus exposure and HLA in healthy donors. Produced via immunoSEQ multiplex PCR; TCRdb's table is partial and in-frame only. The data show more than 300,000 clones, with 86% seen just once and roughly 0.8% held by the top ten. The study drew the donors from its approximately 110-subject validation cohort, separate from the approximately 700-subject first cohort. There are 15 residues in the CDR3. CDR1 SGDLS and CDR2 YYNGEE come from the germline V gene. Trimming took 0 bases from V and 3 from J, leaving 13 bases between them. The sample was PBMCs. The chain carries TRBV9 and TRBJ2-7; D possibly corresponds to TRBD2 (6 bases). This sequence originates from a woman under 30 in good health and CMV-seronegative. CDR3 nucleotide sequence: TGTGCCAGCAGCGTAGATCACGGGAGTATCTACGAGCAGTACTTC. Its protein is CASSVDHGSIYEQYF.